This is a list of T cell receptor beta chains from one sample in a study of blood T cell repertoires in COVID-19. TCRdb's copy holds only in-frame clones and misses some; the assay was immunoSEQ multiplex PCR. The data hold more than 200,000 clones, with approximately 90% observed a single time. The sample was peripheral blood. The origin of the receptors is a woman younger than 45 with COVID-19, enrolled during active disease. Both conserved end residues are part of each CDR3. The order of the fields is D gene, V gene, J gene, clone size, CDR3 DNA, CDR3 protein. A D gene is named only where the DNA matches it firmly. Size tells how often a clone was seen (once, few, many) or the class of an expanded clone, and some rows leave it out.

>TRBD1|TRBV2|TRBJ1-4|NA
TGTGCCAGCAACACGCCGGGACAGGGGTCTGAAAAACTGTTTTTT
CASNTPGQGSEKLFF
>TRBD2|TRBV27|TRBJ2-1|NA
TGTGCCAGCAGCCTAGGGGTAGCGGGTCCTGCCTACAATGAGCAGTTCTTC
CASSLGVAGPAYNEQFF
>TRBD1|TRBV19|TRBJ1-4|NA
TGTGCCAGTAGTATAACAGGGGTTCCGGAAAAACTGTTTTTT
CASSITGVPEKLFF
>NA|TRBV4-1|TRBJ2-1|NA
TGCGCCAGCAGCCAAAGCATTATCCGGCTAGATAACAATGAGCAGTTCTTC
CASSQSIIRLDNNEQFF
>NA|TRBV7-9|TRBJ1-2|NA
TGTGCCAGCAGCTTGTCAGGGGCCCGAGGCTACACCTTC
CASSLSGARGYTF
>TRBD1|TRBV2|TRBJ1-5|NA
TGTGCCAGCAGCCGGACAGGGAATAATCAGCCCCAGCATTTT
CASSRTGNNQPQHF
>TRBD1|TRBV5-8|TRBJ1-2|NA
TGTGCCAGCAGCACGGGACAGGGGAGGGTCTATGGCTACACCTTC
CASSTGQGRVYGYTF
>NA|TRBV19|TRBJ1-5|NA
TGTGCCAGTAGTATCCCCACGGGGCAGCCCCAGCATTTT
CASSIPTGQPQHF
>TRBD2|TRBV11-3|TRBJ2-2|NA
TGTGCCAGCAGCCACCGACTAGCGGGAGTTCCCGGGGAGCTGTTTTTT
CASSHRLAGVPGELFF
>NA|TRBV7-2|TRBJ2-3|once
TGTGCCAGCAGCCCCACTCGACATAAAACAACAGATACGCAGTATTTT
CASSPTRHKTTDTQYF
>TRBD2|TRBV4-3|TRBJ2-3|NA
TGCGCCAGCAGCCAAGAATCCCTAGCGGGAGTTACGCAGTATTTT
CASSQESLAGVTQYF
>TRBD1|TRBV19|TRBJ1-5|NA
TGTGCCAGTGACAGGGCGACTAATCAGCCCCAGCATTTT
CASDRATNQPQHF
>NA|TRBV14|TRBJ2-7|NA
TGTGCCAGCAGCCCGCTTCGGGGACTCTACGAGCAGTACTTC
CASSPLRGLYEQYF
>NA|TRBV2|TRBJ2-3|NA
TGTGCCAGCAGGGGACTACTAGGGGGAGCGGGGATCAGGCGGGATACGCAGTATTTT
CASRGLLGGAGIRRDTQYF
>TRBD2|TRBV28|TRBJ2-7|NA
TGTGCCAGCAGTTCGAGGACTAGCGGGAGGGGCATCTACGAGCAGTACTTC
CASSSRTSGRGIYEQYF
>TRBD2|TRBV4-3|TRBJ2-3|once
TGCGCCAGCAGCCAAGGGGGGACTAGCTGGGTGACAGATACGCAGTATTTT
CASSQGGTSWVTDTQYF
>TRBD1|TRBV6-6|TRBJ1-5|NA
TGTGCCAGCAGGGACAGGTGGCAGCCCCAGCATTTT
CASRDRWQPQHF
>TRBD1|TRBV30|TRBJ1-2|NA
TGTGCCTGGAGCATCGGACAGGGTGGCTATGGCTACACCTTC
CAWSIGQGGYGYTF
>TRBD2|TRBV4-3|TRBJ2-2|NA
TGCGCCAGCAGCCCTGGGAGGGGTTCGAACACCGGGGAGCTGTTTTTT
CASSPGRGSNTGELFF
>NA|TRBV6-5|TRBJ1-1|NA
TGTGCCAGCATCATAAACTTGAACACTGAAGCTTTCTTT
CASIINLNTEAFF
>NA|TRBV3-1/TRBV3-2|TRBJ1-1|NA
TGTGCCAGCAGCCAAGGGACTAACACTGAAGCTTTCTTT
CASSQGTNTEAFF
>TRBD1|TRBV5-3|TRBJ1-2|many
TGTGCCAGAAGCTTGTGGGACAGAGAGTACTATGGCTACACCTTC
CARSLWDREYYGYTF
>TRBD1|TRBV30|TRBJ2-1|NA
TGTGCCTGCCGACAGGGACGAGGCAATGAGCAGTTCTTC
CACRQGRGNEQFF
>TRBD2|TRBV4-3|TRBJ2-1|NA
TGCGCCAGCAGCCAAGAGGGGGGGAGGAATGAGCAGTTCTTC
CASSQEGGRNEQFF
>NA|TRBV28|TRBJ1-5|once
TGTGCCAGCAGTTTAGGAGCAGCCTATCAGCCCCAGCATTTT
CASSLGAAYQPQHF
>NA|TRBV6-5|TRBJ1-4|NA
TGTGCCAGCAGTTCCAATAATGAAAAACTGTTTTTT
CASSSNNEKLFF